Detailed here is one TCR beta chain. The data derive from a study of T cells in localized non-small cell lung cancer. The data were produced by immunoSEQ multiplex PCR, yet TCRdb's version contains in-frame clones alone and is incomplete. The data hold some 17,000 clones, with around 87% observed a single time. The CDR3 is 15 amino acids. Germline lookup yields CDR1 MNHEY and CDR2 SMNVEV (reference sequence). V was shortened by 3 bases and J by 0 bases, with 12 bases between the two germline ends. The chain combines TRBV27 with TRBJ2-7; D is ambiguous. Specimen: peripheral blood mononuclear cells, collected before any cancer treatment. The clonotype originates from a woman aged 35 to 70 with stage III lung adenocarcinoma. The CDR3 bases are TGTGCCAGCAGTTTTTCCGGGTTGAGCTCCTACGAGCAGTACTTC. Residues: CASSFSGLSSYEQYF.